The present T cell receptor (beta chain) was sequenced within a study of shared clonotypes between healthy human individuals (TCRdb year 2020). About the study as a whole: A few men and a couple of women, aged 18 to 49 years, made up the cohort. To estimate repertoire size and how much clonotypes are shared between individuals, the study performed deep sequencing of blood TCR repertoires from a handful of healthy adults. To increase sequencing depth and limit assay-specific biases, TCR repertoire library preparation and sequencing were carried out by different laboratories using diverse techniques. Per donor, leukapheresis produced somewhere between about 0.9 and 9 billion PBMCs. Results the study describes overall, beyond this receptor: Because the study included a small number of donors, the genetic and exposure-history diversity represented was limited. Based on pairwise subsampling, the degree of clonotype sharing among donors was expected to be affected by sequencing depth. Sampling was limited to blood, and TCR repertoires in tissue likely differ from TCR repertoires in blood.

On this clone: Its target antigen remains unknown. Base qualities were left out, and no much larger clone turns up one base away.

TCR CDR3 regions were amplified from genomic DNA by multiplex PCR using the deep immunoSEQ assay. Genomic DNA extracted from each cell subset was distributed evenly over all wells of several immunoSEQ 96-well plates, and each plate served as one replicate. For unsorted PBMC, each replicate PCR was loaded with approximately 0.3 ug genomic DNA, equivalent to 30,000 or so T cell genomes. Unsorted PBMC genomic DNA was sequenced across ten immunoSEQ deep assay plates. Purified libraries were measured with a Qubit 3.0 fluorometer, size-checked on a Bioanalyzer 2100, and measured again with the KAPA Library Quantification kit. Each immunoSEQ 96-well plate was sequenced on its own single-read 150-cycle Illumina NextSeq 550 flow cell. In the paper's pipeline: Because only junctional sequences without quality scores were contained in the immunoSEQ output, filtering matching that applied to full-length reads could not be performed. Sequences were annotated with PyIR, a Python wrapper for IgBLAST v1.9, and V/J genes and CDR3 were assigned using IMGT germline references. Any read was removed if the V/J assignment was weak (E-value above 1e-6), the CDR3 was missing, or the read contained stop codons, out-of-frame junctions, or ambiguous translated residues. V3J clonotypes were defined as sequences sharing an identical inferred V gene, J gene, and CDR3 amino acid sequence. To compute the percentage overlap between repertoires, the number of shared unique clonotypes was divided by the size of the smaller repertoire. Three approaches were used to assess repertoire richness: RTK rarefaction, the Chao1 estimator, and Recon v2.1 estimates of unobserved clonotypes. TCRdb stores this immuneACCESS table with in-frame sequences only. Part of the clones is absent; in the studies checked, under half of the shortfall reflects unresolved V genes, and no reason is known for the rest. V and J calls and clone size come straight from that table; D and trimming were deduced from the DNA. For this sample the table gives 530,000 or so clones, of which over 75% were detected only once. The top ten clonotypes cover around 12% of the sample.

From the cysteine up to the phenylalanine, the CDR3 has a length of 16 residues. The kept DNA is CDR3 alone, 48 bases in frame from the first base. Trimmed from V: 1 base; trimmed from J: 4 bases; junction bases lacking a gene match: 7. The germline V gene encodes CDR1 MGHRA and CDR2 YSYEKL. The donors were healthy, HIV-negative adults with no recently reported acute infections or vaccinations. All donors were Caucasian adults living in Nashville, Tennessee, USA. In the unsorted samples, 90 million or so PBMCs were counted, and genomic DNA was extracted using the QIAamp DNA Blood Mini kit. After blood collection by leukapheresis, PBMCs were isolated using Ficoll-Histopaque density gradient centrifugation and then cryopreserved in the vapor phase of liquid nitrogen.

The chain is assembled from TRBV4-1 and TRBJ1-5; 7 central bases correspond to TRBD1. Source material: PBMCs. The clonotype was recovered from a woman in her 40s in good health. Some clones in this sample may be carry-over from other donors' samples. The CDR3 here reads CASSQGQGQKNQPQHF. The DNA reads as follows: TGCGCCAGCAGCCAAGGACAGGGACAGAAGAATCAGCCCCAGCATTTT.